This T cell receptor (beta chain) was sequenced during a study of identical twins. Addition of a universal primer site occurred through template switching, and cDNA carried unique molecular identifiers. TCRdb redid the calling of the 5' RACE reads with MiXCR, one entry per CDR3 protein. The sample has about 690,000 distinct CDR3 sequences, around 5.7% seen once. Study conclusions and caveats: Cross-sectional statistics, not tracking of the same donors, supported the conclusions. Abundant beta clonotypes from cord blood bore fewer insertions; memory repertoires lacked this pattern.

This clonotype was found many times. Its specificity is not known. The sequenced sample consisted of naive T cells sorted from blood. This TCR was recovered from a man aged 18 to 35 in good health.

CDR3 bases: TGTGCCAGCAGCACAGGGACCTATGGCTACACCTTC. Translating gives CASSTGTYGYTF. The chain carries TRBV14 and TRBJ1-2; a possible D gene is TRBD1 (6 bases). The CDR3 extends over 12 amino acids. Germline assignment: CDR1 SGHDN and CDR2 FVKESK. The ends were cut back, 5 bases at V and 4 bases at J, with 8 bases in the middle.